Listed here is a single T cell receptor beta chain. This specimen comes from a study of blood T cell repertoires in COVID-19. Study overall: Acute and convalescent COVID-19 samples came from the United States, Italy and Spain.

Germline loops: CDR1 LNHNV, CDR2 YYDKDF (reference sequence). The CDR3 totals 16 residues. The V segment lost 2 bases and the J segment 3 bases; nucleotides outside the gene matches: 7. Sequencing was performed with immunoSEQ multiplex PCR; in TCRdb, only in-frame clones are kept and a portion is missing. Of 110,000 to 150,000 clones listed, 84% are singletons. The sequenced sample consisted of peripheral blood. This clonotype originated in a man aged 55 to 70 with active or convalescent COVID-19. V is TRBV15 and J is TRBJ2-1; 7 bases map to TRBD1. The CDR3 coding sequence is TGTGCCACCAGCAGAACACCGGGACAGAACTACAATGAGCAGTTCTTC. It yields the protein CATSRTPGQNYNEQFF.